The 25 T cell receptor beta chains listed next were all sequenced from one sample in a study of CD8+CD57+ T cells in acquired aplastic anemia. TCR beta VDJ and CDR3 were profiled, and genomic DNA was the template. A single record per CDR3 protein comes from TCRdb applying MiXCR to the reads. Counted here are around 200,000 distinct CDR3 sequences, roughly 57% occurring once; the ten biggest clones make up 25% to 30%. The specimen sequenced was sorted CD4+, CD8+, or CD8+CD57+ T cells (not recorded which) from PBMCs. The receptors were gathered from a human donor in good health.

The chain couples TRBV7-8 to TRBJ2-3, with D perhaps assigned TRBD1 or TRBD2 (5 bases each). Between the trimmed V and J ends, which lost 1 base and 2 bases, there was a span of 13 bases. The CDR3 is made up of 16 amino acids. CDR1 is SGHVS, CDR2 FQNEAQ, per germline. CDR3 amino acids: CASSLGSGADTDTQYF. The CDR3 DNA is TGTGCCAGCAGCTTAGGCTCCGGGGCTGACACAGATACGCAGTATTTT.

This clonotype was seen at least ten times. V and J are TRBV4-1 and TRBJ2-5; 8 bases are a match to TRBD2. The germline V gene encodes CDR1 MGHRA and CDR2 YSYEKL. This CDR3 spans 16 amino acids. V dropped 0 bases and J dropped 2; count of bases not matched to a gene: 5. This CDR3 is CASSQDRGGEQETQYF. The CDR3, as DNA: TGCGCCAGCAGCCAAGATCGGGGGGGGGAACAAGAGACCCAGTACTTC.

A note on this clonotype: Being one base from a much bigger clone, this may be a read error. The rearrangement links TRBV30 to TRBJ2-7; TRBD1 might be the D (5 bases). CDR3 length: 11 residues. CDR1 GTSNPN and CDR2 SVGIG come from the germline V gene (reference sequence). CDR3 amino acids: CAWSGGYEKYF. Here the CDR3 DNA reads TGTGCCTGGAGTGGGGGCTACGAGAAGTACTTC.

V gene TRBV7-8 combines with J gene TRBJ1-3; possible D gene TRBD1, 6 bases. V lost 1 base and J 2 bases, leaving 12 bases between the germline ends. The CDR3 extends over 16 amino acids. Per germline, CDR1 SGHVS and CDR2 FQNEAQ. The CDR3 reads CASSLGYTGPGNTIYF. The CDR3, as DNA: TGTGCCAGCAGCTTAGGGTATACAGGGCCTGGAAACACCATATATTTT.

This clonotype was counted at least ten times. The chain couples TRBV20-1 to TRBJ1-6, with a weak D call TRBD1 (5 bases). The germline V gene encodes CDR1 DFQATT and CDR2 SNEGSKA (reference sequence). The CDR3 contains 15 residues. Trimming pared 4 bases from V and 1 base from J, leaving 11 bases between. The CDR3, as DNA: TGCAGTGCTAAGACAGCTAATTCCTATAATTCACCCCTCCACTTT. This sequence encodes CSAKTANSYNSPLHF.

Many counts were recorded for this clonotype. The chain recombines TRBV10-3 with TRBJ2-1, with D possibly TRBD2 on 6 matching bases. V lost 2 bases to trimming and J lost 0 bases, with 11 bases between them. Looked up from germline, CDR1 is ENHRY and CDR2 is SYGVKD. CDR3 length: 16 amino acids. The CDR3 sequence is CAISEHNGSSYNEQFF. In DNA, the CDR3 is TGTGCCATCAGTGAGCATAACGGGAGCTCCTACAATGAGCAGTTCTTC.

Concerning this clonotype: This may come from a read error, since a much larger clone is one base off. This chain links TRBV6-1 with TRBJ2-7; D possibly corresponds to TRBD1 (5 bases). The germline V gene has CDR1 MNHNS and CDR2 SASEGT. The CDR3 contains 15 residues. CDR3 nucleotide sequence: TGTGCCAGCAGTGAAGTAACAGGAGAGGCCTACGGGCAGTACTTC. Encoded protein: CASSEVTGEAYGQYF.

The V and J genes are TRBV19 and TRBJ1-1; the D is unclear. Trimming stripped 3 bases from V and 1 base from J, with 15 bases between. The CDR3 covers 16 residues. Germline loops: CDR1 LNHDA, CDR2 SQIVND (reference sequence). CDR3 DNA sequence: TGTGCCAGTAGTATTGGGTACGGTCCCCAGAACACTGAAGCTTTCTTT. Its translation is CASSIGYGPQNTEAFF.

J is TRBJ2-5 and V is TRBV6-5; D tentatively reads TRBD1 or TRBD2 (5 bases each). The CDR3 extends over 14 amino acids. CDR1 MNHEY and CDR2 SVGAGI come from the germline V gene. Between the trimmed V and J ends, which lost 1 base and 3 bases, there was a span of 9 bases. CDR3 sequence (DNA): TGTGCCAGCAGTTACTGGGGGAAAGAAGAGACCCAGTACTTC. Translating gives CASSYWGKEETQYF.

The chain uses TRBV7-3 and TRBJ1-1; D is uncertain. The CDR3 runs to 13 residues. Germline lookup yields CDR1 SGHTA and CDR2 FQGTGA. Trimming removed 0 bases at V and 12 bases at J, with 14 bases between. The CDR3 loop reads CASSLTASGSTFF. Here the CDR3 DNA reads TGTGCCAGCAGCTTAACGGCGTCAGGTAGTACTTTCTTT.

The chain employs TRBV7-9 and TRBJ1-6, with 7 bases fitting TRBD1. The junction had 8 bases not matched to a gene; V was cut back by 9 bases and J by 12 bases. Per germline, CDR1 SEHNR and CDR2 FQNEAQ (reference sequence). The CDR3 length is 12 residues. CDR3 region: CASHDRVEPLHF. CDR3 bases: TGTGCCAGTCACGACAGGGTCGAACCCCTCCACTTT.

This clonotype showed up just once. The rearrangement links TRBV10-1 to TRBJ2-2; possibly TRBD2 for D (6 bases). Trimming left V 4 bases short and J 4 bases short, with 13 bases between. The CDR3 totals 15 residues. The germline CDR1 and CDR2 sequences are WNHNN and SYGVQD (reference sequence). CDR3: CASSGAGSVTGELFF. The CDR3 DNA follows: TGCGCCAGCAGTGGCGCGGGGTCGGTCACCGGGGAGCTGTTTTTT.

The sample holds a few counts of this clonotype. This chain joins TRBV20-1 and TRBJ2-1, with 10 bases aligning to TRBD2. The CDR3 covers 14 residues. Germline V lookup: CDR1 DFQATT, CDR2 SNEGSKA (reference sequence). Germline trimming cut 2 bases from V and 4 bases from J; bases unmatched to any gene: 2. CDR3 sequence (DNA): TGCAGTGCTAGACGGACTAGCGGTTACAATGAGCAGTTCTTC. Amino acid sequence: CSARRTSGYNEQFF.

In regard to this clonotype: One end of the junction varies from germline; a read error may be responsible. The chain joins TRBV25-1 to TRBJ1-2, with 7 bases identical to TRBD1. Germline V gene lookup returns CDR1 MGHDK and CDR2 SYGVNS. This CDR3 is built from 17 residues. The CDR3 DNA reads as TGTGCCAGCAGTGGGGGAAGGGGGCGGTTAGCTAACTATGACTACACCTTC. Translating gives CASSGGRGRLANYDYTF.

This chain joins TRBV24-1 and TRBJ2-1; 9 nucleotides agree with TRBD2. Germline CDR1 and CDR2: KGHDR and SFDVKD. The CDR3 length is 16 residues. After removal of 4 bases from V and 6 bases from J, the junction contained 9 bases not matched to a gene. CDR3 in DNA: TGTGCCACCAGTGACCATTTTAGCGGGAGAGGCAATGAGCAGTTCTTC. Amino acids: CATSDHFSGRGNEQFF.

The V and J genes are TRBV15 and TRBJ1-1; D gene unclear. The ends were cut back, 1 base at V and 4 bases at J, with 13 bases in the middle. Germline lookup yields CDR1 LNHNV and CDR2 YYDKDF (reference sequence). CDR3 length: 15 residues. In DNA form, the CDR3 reads TGTGCCACCAGCAGAGCCCCGCTGGCAACCACTGAAGCTTTCTTT. Translating gives CATSRAPLATTEAFF.

CDR3 DNA sequence: TGTGCCAGCGGGTACGAAACCTACGAGCAGTACTTC. Amino acid sequence: CASGYETYEQYF. The gene calls are TRBV12-3 or TRBV12-4 and TRBJ2-7, with no clear D. This CDR3 contains 12 residues. The V gene lost 8 bases and the J gene lost 2 bases, with 10 bases spanning the gap.

This clonotype appeared many times. V usage is TRBV6-1 and J usage is TRBJ2-5; 7 positions agree with TRBD1. This CDR3 is 16 amino acids long. CDR1 and CDR2 from the germline V gene are MNHNS and SASEGT. V trimming: 5 bases; J trimming: 6 bases; junction bases outside the gene matches: 15. CDR3 amino acids: CASSLYRQGGEQTQYF. The CDR3 nucleotides read TGTGCCAGCAGTCTATATCGACAGGGTGGGGAGCAGACCCAGTACTTC.

Note on this clonotype: Its ends do not fully match the called genes, so a read error is possible. The V gene is TRBV7-2, the J gene TRBJ1-2, with D tentatively TRBD1 (5 bases). This CDR3 contains 14 residues. Per the germline V gene, CDR1 is SGHTA and CDR2 is FQGNSA. The CDR3 DNA follows: TGTGCCAGCAACTTAGGGGAACAGTTCCATGGCTACACCTTC. Protein product: CASNLGEQFHGYTF.

On this clonotype itself: A clone one base away is much larger, so this may be a read error. The V gene is TRBV9, the J gene TRBJ2-1; D is possibly TRBD1 (7 bases). Germline V gene lookup returns CDR1 SGDLS and CDR2 YYNGEE. The length of the CDR3 is 17 residues. V was cut by 3 bases and J by 5 bases, with 21 bases left in between. CDR3 loop: CASSGASRGTGDNEQFF. The CDR3 coding sequence is TGTGCCAGCAGCGGGGCTAGCAGGGGGACTGGAGACAATGAGCAGTTCTTC.

The chain has TRBV7-9 and TRBJ2-5; 7 nucleotides align to TRBD2. The CDR3 is made up of 16 amino acids. J lost 1 base, V lost 1 base, and 6 bases had no gene match. Germline CDR1 SEHNR, CDR2 FQNEAQ (reference sequence). CDR3 protein: CASSLGRRETQETQYF. The CDR3 nucleotides read TGTGCCAGCAGCTTAGGGCGGCGGGAGACCCAAGAGACCCAGTACTTC.

This clonotype was counted between two and nine times. This chain links TRBV2 with TRBJ2-5; 8 positions agree with TRBD2. CDR3 length equals 14 residues. J lost 7 bases, V lost 6 bases, and 10 bases had no gene match. CDR1 is SNHLY, CDR2 FYNNEI, per germline. The CDR3 bases are TGTGCCAGCAGACCAGGACTAGCCGCTGTGACCCAGTACTTC. Its protein is CASRPGLAAVTQYF.

The CDR3 nucleotides read TGTGCTAGTGGTTTGGTACTTGGCAGGGGAAGCACTGAAGCTTTCTTT. Amino acid sequence: CASGLVLGRGSTEAFF. The chain is built from TRBV12-5 and TRBJ1-1; a possible D gene is TRBD1 (6 bases). The CDR3 spans 16 residues. Germline CDR1 reads LGHNT; CDR2 reads FRNRAP. V gave up 0 bases and J gave up 4 bases, with 15 bases separating them.

The chain links TRBV2 to TRBJ1-1; D gene uncertain. V was shortened by 4 bases and J by 7 bases, with 10 bases between the two germline ends. Per germline, CDR1 SNHLY and CDR2 FYNNEI. The CDR3 is 12 amino acids. CDR3 coding DNA: TGTGCCAGCAGTGGGAGGCCCGGTGAAGCTTTCTTT. Translating it yields CASSGRPGEAFF.

The rearrangement joins TRBV20-1 to TRBJ2-7; D unclear. Germline-derived CDR1 and CDR2 are DFQATT and SNEGSKA (reference sequence). The CDR3 runs to 13 residues. V was shortened by 1 base and J by 2 bases, with 9 bases between the two germline ends. In DNA form, the CDR3 reads TGCAGTGCTAGAGGTGGGAATCCCTACGAGCAGTACTTC. Its translation is CSARGGNPYEQYF.